Below are 21 T cell receptor beta chains sequenced from a single sample in a study of shared clonotypes between healthy human individuals. Generated by immunoSEQ multiplex PCR, the TCRdb table keeps only in-frame clones and is missing some. This sample has about 2.3 million clones, with around 90% found just once. Sequencing was done on a sample of naive CD4+ T cells from PBMCs. Subset here: CD45RA+ positively selected. All receptors come from a young man in good health. Some clones in this sample may be carry-over from other donors' samples.

The chain uses TRBV7-2 and TRBJ2-3; D perhaps matches TRBD1 (6 bases). The germline gives CDR1 SGHTA, CDR2 FQGNSA. With 8 bases removed from V and 4 bases from J, the gap between germline ends came to 10 bases. This CDR3 contains 12 residues. For the CDR3, the DNA is TGTGCCAGCGGGGGCTCCCCAGATACGCAGTATTTT. This gives the protein CASGGSPDTQYF. Full variable domain (remainder filled in from reference TRBV7-2 and TRBJ2-3): GAGVSQSPSNKVTEKGKDVELRCDPISGHTALYWYRQSLGQGLEFLIYFQGNSAPDKSGLPSDRFSAERTGGSVSTLTIQRTQQEDSAVYLCASGGSPDTQYFGPGTRLTVL.

Details on this clone: The sample has other DNA sequences that encode this CDR3 too. The rearrangement uses TRBV5-1 and TRBJ1-2; the D gene is possibly TRBD1 (5 bases). The V end lost 0 bases, the J end lost 0 bases, and 12 bases lay between the germline ends. CDR1 and CDR2 (germline): SGHRS, YFSETQ. The CDR3 consists of 16 residues. The CDR3 DNA reads as TGCGCCAGCAGCTTGGCCGGGGGAGCAGCTAACTATGGCTACACCTTC. Protein product: CASSLAGGAANYGYTF. Using reference TRBV5-1 and TRBJ1-2 for the parts outside the CDR3, the full variable domain is KAGVTQTPRYLIKTRGQQVTLSCSPISGHRSVSWYQQTPGQGLQFLFEYFSETQRNKGNFPGRFSGRQFSNSRSEMNVSTLELGDSALYLCASSLAGGAANYGYTFGSGTRLTVV.

The chain couples TRBV18 to TRBJ1-2, with 7 bases lining up with TRBD1. V lost 0 bases to trimming and J lost 4 bases; unmatched junction nucleotides: 8. Germline CDR1 reads KGHSH; CDR2 reads LQKENI. This CDR3 region has 16 residues. The CDR3 coding sequence is TGTGCCAGCTCACCACCGGGAGGCAGGGGGAGCTATGGCTACACCTTC. The encoded protein is CASSPPGGRGSYGYTF.

This chain's CDR3 is CASSMGLAGSYEQYF. CDR3 bases: TGTGCCAGCAGCATGGGACTAGCGGGAAGCTACGAGCAGTACTTC. V usage is TRBV11-3 and J usage is TRBJ2-7; 13 bases map to TRBD2. The CDR3 runs 15 residues. J lost 3 bases, V lost 5 bases, and 4 bases had no gene match. Germline lookup yields CDR1 SGHNT and CDR2 YENEEA.

The V call is TRBV5-1, the J call TRBJ2-7; 7 bases line up with TRBD1. The J segment lost 5 bases and the V segment lost 4 bases, leaving 12 bases of the junction unmatched. CDR3 length: 15 amino acids. CDR1 is SGHRS, CDR2 YFSETQ, per germline. CDR3 bases: TGCGCCAGCAGCGGTTTGGACAGGATTTCCCACGAGCAGTACTTC. Translating it yields CASSGLDRISHEQYF.

The chain couples TRBV5-4 to TRBJ1-1; possible D gene TRBD1, 6 bases. CDR1 and CDR2 (germline): SGHNT, YYREEE (reference sequence). V dropped 3 bases and J dropped 1 base, with 19 bases sitting between them. The length of the CDR3 is 17 residues. The CDR3 nucleotides are TGTGCCAGCAGCTCTGGGGGGGGGCAAAGGAGGAACACTGAAGCTTTCTTT. It codes for CASSSGGGQRRNTEAFF.

The chain couples TRBV7-3 to TRBJ2-1, with a tentative D call TRBD1 (5 bases). This CDR3 is built from 14 residues. Germline V gene data show CDR1 as SGHTA and CDR2 as FQGTGA. The ends were cut back, 2 bases at V and 9 bases at J, with 14 bases in the middle. The CDR3 is CASSLQPTGSEQFF. The CDR3 DNA reads TGTGCCAGCAGCTTACAGCCTACAGGTAGTGAGCAGTTCTTC. Drawing the rest from reference TRBV7-3 and TRBJ2-1, the complete variable domain is GAGVSQTPSNKVTEKGKYVELRCDPISGHTALYWYRQSLGQGPEFLIYFQGTGAADDSGLPNDRFFAVRPEGSVSTLKIQRTERGDSAVYLCASSLQPTGSEQFFGPGTRLTVL.

DNA for the CDR3: TGTGCCAGCAGCTTAGGGGGACAGGGTATTTTCACTAATGAAAAACTGTTTTTT. Its translation is CASSLGGQGIFTNEKLFF. The J gene is TRBJ1-4, the V gene TRBV5-6; 9 nucleotides line up with TRBD1. Germline values: CDR1 SGHDT, CDR2 YYEEEE. Trimming removed 2 bases from V and 2 bases from J; junction bases left unmatched: 10. The CDR3 length is 18 residues.

This clone appeared a single time. V is TRBV28 and J is TRBJ1-4; no clear D gene. V shed 4 bases and J shed 3 bases, with 15 bases lying between them. Germline V gene lookup returns CDR1 MDHEN and CDR2 SYDVKM. This CDR3 comprises 16 residues. This chain's CDR3 is CASSSTTRTPNEKLFF. In nucleotides, the CDR3 is TGTGCCAGCAGTTCGACGACACGCACACCTAATGAAAAACTGTTTTTT.

This chain links TRBV27 with TRBJ1-5; D remains ambiguous. Trimming cost V 1 base and J 5 bases, with 21 bases left between them. Germline CDR1 and CDR2: MNHEY and SMNVEV (reference sequence). CDR3 length: 18 amino acids. This CDR3 reads CASSLFASDGLVDQPQHF. DNA for the CDR3: TGTGCCAGCAGTTTATTCGCGAGCGATGGGCTCGTAGATCAGCCCCAGCATTTT.

This clone appeared a single time. V and J are TRBV28 and TRBJ1-2, with 8 nucleotides matching TRBD1. The V segment lost 3 bases and the J segment 7 bases; nucleotides outside the gene matches: 4. The CDR3 is 13 amino acids. Germline V lookup: CDR1 MDHEN, CDR2 SYDVKM. The CDR3 reads CASSLTGDGGYTF. The CDR3 DNA reads as TGTGCCAGCAGTTTGACAGGGGACGGTGGCTACACCTTC.

The rearrangement links TRBV5-1 to TRBJ1-1, with a weak D call TRBD1 (6 bases). The V gene lost 2 bases and the J gene lost 3 bases, with 11 bases spanning the gap. This CDR3 is 14 amino acids long. Germline CDR1 SGHRS, CDR2 YFSETQ. CDR3 protein: CASSFAGVDTEAFF. The CDR3 DNA is TGCGCCAGCAGCTTTGCAGGGGTAGACACTGAAGCTTTCTTT.

The rearrangement links TRBV6-6 to TRBJ1-1, with D perhaps matching TRBD1 (5 bases). The CDR3 length is 13 residues. Trimming took 6 bases from V and 0 from J, leaving 8 bases between them. The germline gives CDR1 MNHNY, CDR2 SVGAGI (reference sequence). Here the CDR3 DNA reads TGTGCCAGCAGAAGACAGTTGAACACTGAAGCTTTCTTT. It is translated as CASRRQLNTEAFF.

The chain combines TRBV2 with TRBJ2-3, with D possibly being TRBD2 (6 bases). V lost 6 bases and J 3 bases, leaving 16 bases between the germline ends. The length of the CDR3 is 15 residues. Germline V CDR1 and CDR2: SNHLY, FYNNEI. CDR3 in amino acids: CASSPQGTLTDTQYF. The CDR3, as DNA: TGTGCCAGCAGCCCCCAAGGGACTCTAACAGATACGCAGTATTTT.

This chain links TRBV2 with TRBJ1-2, with no clear D. V was pared by 0 bases and J by 5 bases, with 13 bases between. This CDR3 has 15 amino acids. The germline V gene has CDR1 SNHLY and CDR2 FYNNEI. This CDR3 reads CASSEARGFGYGYTF. CDR3 nucleotide sequence: TGTGCCAGCAGTGAAGCCCGCGGGTTTGGGTATGGCTACACCTTC.

The chain links TRBV10-2 to TRBJ1-2; D is uncertain. Germline assignment: CDR1 WSHSY and CDR2 SAAADI. The ends were cut back, 4 bases at V and 0 bases at J, with 9 bases in the middle. The CDR3 is 14 residues long. CDR3 nucleotides: TGCGCCAGCAGTGGAGATGACCCTAACTATGGCTACACCTTC. This codes for CASSGDDPNYGYTF.

This chain links TRBV5-6 with TRBJ2-5; TRBD1 aligns across 9 bases. This CDR3 spans 17 amino acids. The J segment lost 0 bases and the V segment lost 1 base, leaving 7 bases of the junction unmatched. Germline CDR1 SGHDT, CDR2 YYEEEE. The DNA for the CDR3 is TGTGCCAGCAGCTTGACTTTATGGGACAGGGACCAAGAGACCCAGTACTTC. It codes for CASSLTLWDRDQETQYF.

Turning to this clone: Different DNA sequences within this sample yield the same CDR3. The V gene is TRBV27, the J gene TRBJ1-2; 7 positions match TRBD1. Germline CDR1 and CDR2: MNHEY and SMNVEV (reference sequence). The trim removed 6 bases at V and 4 bases at J, leaving 2 bases unmatched. CDR3 length: 12 residues. The CDR3, as DNA: TGTGCCAGCAGGAAGGGGGCCTATGGCTACACCTTC. This sequence encodes CASRKGAYGYTF.

The rearrangement joins TRBV7-3 to TRBJ2-1; no firm D call. V lost 2 bases to trimming and J lost 2 bases, with 10 bases between them. CDR1 and CDR2 (germline): SGHTA, FQGTGA. The CDR3 contains 15 residues. The CDR3 protein is CASSLGKSPYNEQFF. The DNA of the CDR3 is TGTGCCAGCAGCTTAGGCAAGTCCCCCTACAATGAGCAGTTCTTC.

This chain links TRBV27 with TRBJ1-6, with TRBD1 matching over 9 bases. This CDR3 is 14 amino acids long. Trimming took 6 bases from V and 7 from J; bases not matched to a gene: 4. Germline loops: CDR1 MNHEY, CDR2 SMNVEV (reference sequence). CDR3 nucleotides: TGTGCCAGCAGCATCGGACAGGGGAATTCACCCCTCCACTTT. Protein product: CASSIGQGNSPLHF.

This clone came up once. V usage is TRBV5-1 and J usage is TRBJ2-7; D not certain. The germline V and J ends were trimmed by 0 bases and 4 bases, with 17 bases remaining between them. The CDR3 sequence is 16 residues long. The germline CDR1 and CDR2 sequences are SGHRS and YFSETQ. CDR3 DNA sequence: TGCGCCAGCAGCTTGGCCATGGCTACCGCGTTGTACGAGCAGTACTTC. Protein: CASSLAMATALYEQYF.